The present TCR beta chain was sequenced within a study of radiotherapy plus CTLA-4 blockade in lung cancer (dated by TCRdb to the late 2010s). Concerning the study at large: Among enrolled patients, roughly 20% had an objective response and 30% to 35% reached disease control.

What the authors observed across the whole study: The strongest predictors of response were reported to be early dynamic shifts in blood T cell clones along with a rise in serum interferon-beta following radiation. After treatment with radiotherapy and ipilimumab, TCR clones that originated in tumors expanded in peripheral blood.

About this clone: Its binding antigen is unknown. No much larger clonotype is one base removed from it; base qualities were not supplied.

Focal radiation therapy combined with CTLA-4 blockade (ipilimumab) was tested in patients with chemo-refractory metastatic non-small-cell lung cancer. To prepare the library, the immunoSEQ multiplex PCR assay was applied. Not all clones reach the TCRdb copy of this immuneACCESS table, which keeps in-frame sequences only. Checked studies attribute under half of the gap to unresolved V genes and leave the rest unexplained. This sample is represented by tens of thousands of clones; over 65% of them were singletons. Around 4% of the sample goes to the ten largest clones. Trimming leaves V shorter by 3 bases and J shorter by 7 bases, with the junction holding 6 bases beyond the gene matches. Its CDR3 holds 15 amino acids, cysteine through phenylalanine. The sequence is cut down to CDR3 DNA, 45 bases in frame from base 1. CDR1 MNHEY and CDR2 SMNVEV are derived from the germline V gene (reference sequence).

The origin of this receptor is a human donor with non-small cell lung cancer who had a partial response to radiotherapy plus ipilimumab. Here the sequenced sample was peripheral blood, taken from a patient treated with radiotherapy plus ipilimumab. The chain is assembled from TRBV27 and TRBJ1-6; the central 7 bases match TRBD1. The sequenced DNA: TGTGCCAGCAGTTTCTCGACAGGGAGGAATTCACCCCTCCACTTT. This encodes CASSFSTGRNSPLHF.